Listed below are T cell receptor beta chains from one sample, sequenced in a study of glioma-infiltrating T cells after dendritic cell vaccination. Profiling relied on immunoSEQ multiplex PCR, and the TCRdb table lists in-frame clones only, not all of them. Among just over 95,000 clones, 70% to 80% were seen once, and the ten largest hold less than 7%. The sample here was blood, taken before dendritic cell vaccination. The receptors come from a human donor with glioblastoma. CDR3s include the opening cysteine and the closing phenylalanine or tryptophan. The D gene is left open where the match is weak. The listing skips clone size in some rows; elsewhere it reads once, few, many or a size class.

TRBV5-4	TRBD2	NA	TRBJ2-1	TGTGCCAGCAGCTTGGGGCTAGCGGGAGGTCGCAATGAGCAGTTCTTC	CASSLGLAGGRNEQFF
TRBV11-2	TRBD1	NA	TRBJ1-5	TGTGCCAGCAGCTCGACAGGGCCCATAGGCAATCAGCCCCAGCATTTT	CASSSTGPIGNQPQHF
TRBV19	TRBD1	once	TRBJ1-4	TGTGCCAGTAGTGGGACAGGGGGTGAAAAACTGTTTTTT	CASSGTGGEKLFF
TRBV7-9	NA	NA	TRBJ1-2	TGTGCCAGCAGCCACCGAAAAGGGGCGTCATATGGCTACACCTTC	CASSHRKGASYGYTF
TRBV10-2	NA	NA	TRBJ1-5	TGCGCCAGCAGTCCCACGGGTAAAGGCAATCAGCCCCAGCATTTT	CASSPTGKGNQPQHF
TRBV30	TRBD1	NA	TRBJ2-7	TGTGCCTGGAGTGTGTCCCGAGGGACAGGGGTGTTC	CAWSVSRGTGVF
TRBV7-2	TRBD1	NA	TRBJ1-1	TGTGCCAGCAGCCAACCGGGACAGGGAGCTTTCTTT	CASSQPGQGAFF
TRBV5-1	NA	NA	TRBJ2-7	TGCGCCAGCAGCTTGGTTCCAGACTACGAGCAGTACTTC	CASSLVPDYEQYF
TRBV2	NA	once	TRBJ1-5	TGTGCCAGCAGCCGGAGACAGGATGGGGGGCCCCAGCATTTT	CASSRRQDGGPQHF
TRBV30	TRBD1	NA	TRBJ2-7	TGTGCCTGGAGTGGCGGACAGGGCTACGAGCAGTACTTC	CAWSGGQGYEQYF
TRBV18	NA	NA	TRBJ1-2	TGTGCCAGCTCACCCAGTTCGGGGGTGGGGTCCTATGGCTACACCTTC	CASSPSSGVGSYGYTF
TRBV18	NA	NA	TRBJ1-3	TGTGCCAGCTCACCACTTTCAGGATTTGCTGGAAACACCATATATTTT	CASSPLSGFAGNTIYF
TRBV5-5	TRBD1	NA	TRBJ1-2	TGTGCCAGCAGCAGAGGGACAGGGGGCTATGGCTACACCTTC	CASSRGTGGYGYTF
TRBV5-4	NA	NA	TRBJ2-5	TGTGCCAGCAGCTTGTTTGGCGGGGAGACCCAGTACTTC	CASSLFGGETQYF
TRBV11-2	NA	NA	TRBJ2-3	TGTGCCAGCAGCTTATCACGGGGTGCAGATACGCAGTATTTT	CASSLSRGADTQYF
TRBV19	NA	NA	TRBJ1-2	TGTGCCAGTAGACCGGGGACATGGGGAGCTAACTATGGCTACACCTTC	CASRPGTWGANYGYTF
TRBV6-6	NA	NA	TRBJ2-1	TGTGCCAGCAGTTACGTGGGAGTCAATGAGCAGTTCTTC	CASSYVGVNEQFF
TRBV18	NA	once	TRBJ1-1	TGTGCCAGCTCACCTCAGGGGTCGGGCACTGAAGCTTTCTTT	CASSPQGSGTEAFF
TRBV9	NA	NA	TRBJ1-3	TGTGCCAGCAGCCCCACAGGGAACTCTGGAAACACCATATATTTT	CASSPTGNSGNTIYF
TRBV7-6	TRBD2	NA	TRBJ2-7	TGTGCCAGCAGCTTACAGTCTAGCGGGGGGATCCAGAACGAGCAGTACTTC	CASSLQSSGGIQNEQYF
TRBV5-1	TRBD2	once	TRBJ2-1	TGCGCCAGCAGCCCGGGAGGGCCGCCCTACAATGAGCAGTTCTTC	CASSPGGPPYNEQFF
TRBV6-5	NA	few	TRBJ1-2	TGTGCCAGCAGCACTTCGAATACAGGGTCCTATGGCTACACCTTC	CASSTSNTGSYGYTF
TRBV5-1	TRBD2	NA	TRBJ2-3	TGCGCCAGCAGCTTCCTAGCGGGAGGGCCGGACACAGATACGCAGTATTTT	CASSFLAGGPDTDTQYF
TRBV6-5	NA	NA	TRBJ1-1	TGTGCCAGCAGTTACTCTGCGGGCGGGGGCACTGAAGCTTTCTTT	CASSYSAGGGTEAFF
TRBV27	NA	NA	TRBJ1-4	TGTGCCAGCAGTGCACTCGACAGGACTGAAAAACTGTTTTTT	CASSALDRTEKLFF
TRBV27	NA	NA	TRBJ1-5	TGTGCCAGCAGTGGTTTTATGTCAGGGATGCCCCAGCATTTT	CASSGFMSGMPQHF
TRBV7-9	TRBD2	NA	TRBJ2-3	TGTGCCAGCAGCCGAAGGGCCCTTGCGACTAGCGGGGTGGTAGATACGCAGTATTTT	CASSRRALATSGVVDTQYF
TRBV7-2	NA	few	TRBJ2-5	TGTGCCAGCAGCTTAGTGGGGGCGTACCAAGAGACCCAGTACTTC	CASSLVGAYQETQYF
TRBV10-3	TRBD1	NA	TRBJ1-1	TGTGCCATCAGTGGGACAGGGGGCCCTGAAGCTTTCTTT	CAISGTGGPEAFF
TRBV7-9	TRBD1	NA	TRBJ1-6	TGTGCCAGCCCGGGGCCGGGACAGGAAAATTCACCCCTCCACTTT	CASPGPGQENSPLHF
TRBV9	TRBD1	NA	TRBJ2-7	TGTGCCAGCAGCGCTAGACAGGGGGCCTCATTCTACGAGCAGTACTTC	CASSARQGASFYEQYF
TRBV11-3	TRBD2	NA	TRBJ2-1	TGTGCCAGCAGCTTAGGCGGGAGTGCCCACAATGAGCAGTTCTTC	CASSLGGSAHNEQFF
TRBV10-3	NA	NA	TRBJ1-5	TGTGCCATCAGTGAGGACAGCTACAATCAGCCCCAGCATTTT	CAISEDSYNQPQHF
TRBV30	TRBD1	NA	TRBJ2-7	TGTGCCTGGAGGACAACGGGACAGGGTTTATCCTACGAGCAGTACTTC	CAWRTTGQGLSYEQYF
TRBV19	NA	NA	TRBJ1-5	TGTGCCAGTAGTATCAGGGTTGGGAATCAGCCCCAGCATTTT	CASSIRVGNQPQHF
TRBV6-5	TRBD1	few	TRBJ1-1	TGTGCCAGCAGCCTACTACAGGGGGCGGACACTGAAGCTTTCTTT	CASSLLQGADTEAFF
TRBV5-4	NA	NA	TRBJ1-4	TGTGCCAGCAGCGGGGGGACTAATGAAAAACTGTTTTTT	CASSGGTNEKLFF
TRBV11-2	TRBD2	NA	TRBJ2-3	TGTGCCAGCAGCTTCTCCACGTATTTCCAGCGGGGAAGCACAGATACGCAGTATTTT	CASSFSTYFQRGSTDTQYF